This entry features one T cell receptor beta chain sequence. No antigen is known for it. This specimen comes from a study of blood T cells in healthy people across ages. Primers used in a second PCR of roughly 7 to 11 cycles were a sample-barcoded 5' primer and a J-beta primer mix. TCRdb reprocessed the 5' RACE reads with MiXCR, giving one entry per CDR3 protein. Of hundreds of thousands of distinct CDR3 sequences in the sample, around 62% are singletons; the top ten hold around a quarter. V dropped 7 bases and J dropped 2 bases, with 12 bases sitting between them. The CDR3 is 12 amino acids. Germline-derived CDR1 and CDR2 are DFQATT and SNEGSKA (reference sequence). Study outcomes and limitations: Aged donors had fewer naive CD4+ cells and lower diversity than long-lived donors. Diversity estimated from one million T cells was considered an underestimate. Older age coincided with a roughly linear decline in TCR beta diversity per million T cells.

Russia was home to the donors, healthy Caucasian individuals aged about 6 to 90. The source of this sequence is a man aged 25 to 40 in good health. The sequenced sample consisted of blood. The genes are TRBV20-1 and TRBJ2-7, with TRBD2 as a possible D gene (5 bases). Here the CDR3 reads CSVGSHTYEQYF. CDR3 DNA sequence: TGCAGTGTGGGGAGTCATACCTACGAGCAGTACTTC.